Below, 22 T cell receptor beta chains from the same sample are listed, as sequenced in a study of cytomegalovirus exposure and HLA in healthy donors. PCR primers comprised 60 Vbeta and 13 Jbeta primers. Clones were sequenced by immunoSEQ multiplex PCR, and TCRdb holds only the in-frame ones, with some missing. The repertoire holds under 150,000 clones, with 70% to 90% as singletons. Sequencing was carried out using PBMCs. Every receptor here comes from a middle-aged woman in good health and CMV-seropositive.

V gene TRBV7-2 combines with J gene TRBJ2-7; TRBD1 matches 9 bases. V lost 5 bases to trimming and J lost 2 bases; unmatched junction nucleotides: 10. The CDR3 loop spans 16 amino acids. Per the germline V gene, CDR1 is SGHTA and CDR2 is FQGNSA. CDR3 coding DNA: TGTGCCAGCAGCCCCGGACAGGGGAGCGGGACCTACGAGCAGTACTTC. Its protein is CASSPGQGSGTYEQYF.

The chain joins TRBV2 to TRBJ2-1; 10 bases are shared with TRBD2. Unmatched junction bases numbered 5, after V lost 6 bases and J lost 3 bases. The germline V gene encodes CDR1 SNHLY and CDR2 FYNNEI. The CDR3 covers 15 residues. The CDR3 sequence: CASRASGSIYNEQFF. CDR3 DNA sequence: TGTGCCAGCAGGGCTAGCGGGAGCATCTACAATGAGCAGTTCTTC. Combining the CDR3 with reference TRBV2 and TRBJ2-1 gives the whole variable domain EPEVTQTPSHQVTQMGQEVILRCVPISNHLYFYWYRQILGQKVEFLVSFYNNEISEKSEIFDDQFSVERPDGSNFTLKIRSTKLEDSAMYFCASRASGSIYNEQFFGPGTRLTVL.

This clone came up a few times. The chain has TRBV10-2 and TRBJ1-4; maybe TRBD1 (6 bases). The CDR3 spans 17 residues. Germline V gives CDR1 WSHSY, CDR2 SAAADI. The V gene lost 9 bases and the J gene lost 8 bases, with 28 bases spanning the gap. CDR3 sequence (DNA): TGCGCCAGGGCTAGTTCGGTAGGTGGTAGGGGGGGAGAAAAACTGTTTTTT. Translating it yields CARASSVGGRGGEKLFF.

CDR3 protein: CASRRGQGEYEQYF. The CDR3 DNA is TGTGCCAGCAGGCGGGGACAGGGGGAGTACGAGCAGTACTTC. The V call is TRBV7-9, the J call TRBJ2-7; 11 nucleotides align to TRBD1. Trimming took 6 bases from V and 4 from J; bases not matched to a gene: 5. CDR3 length equals 14 residues. From germline, CDR1 is SEHNR and CDR2 FQNEAQ (reference sequence).

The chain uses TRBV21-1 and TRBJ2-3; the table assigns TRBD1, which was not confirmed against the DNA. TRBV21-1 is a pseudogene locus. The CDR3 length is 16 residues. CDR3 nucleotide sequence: TGTGCCAGCAGCAAGGACAGGGAAGGCATCACAGATACGCAGTATTTT. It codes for CASSKDREGITDTQYF.

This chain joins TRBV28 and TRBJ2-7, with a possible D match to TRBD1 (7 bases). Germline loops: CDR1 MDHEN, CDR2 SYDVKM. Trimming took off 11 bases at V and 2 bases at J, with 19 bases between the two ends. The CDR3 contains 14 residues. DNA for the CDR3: TGTGCCGCGGTCTCGGGGGACAGCCCCTACGAGCAGTACTTC. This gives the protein CAAVSGDSPYEQYF. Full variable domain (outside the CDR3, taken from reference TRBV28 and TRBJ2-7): DVKVTQSSRYLVKRTGEKVFLECVQDMDHENMFWYRQDPGLGLRLIYFSYDVKMKEKGDIPEGYSVSREKKERFSLILESASTNQTSMYLCAAVSGDSPYEQYFGPGTRLTVT.

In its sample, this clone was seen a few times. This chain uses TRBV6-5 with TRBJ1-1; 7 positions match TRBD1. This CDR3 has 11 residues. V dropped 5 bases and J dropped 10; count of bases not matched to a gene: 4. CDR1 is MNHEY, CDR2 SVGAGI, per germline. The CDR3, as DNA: TGTGCCAGCAGTGGGCCAGGGGGAGCTTTCTTT. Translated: CASSGPGGAFF.

CDR3 nucleotides: TGTGCCAGCAGGACAGCTACTGAAGCTTTCTTT. This codes for CASRTATEAFF. The chain employs TRBV6-5 and TRBJ1-1; weak D call: TRBD1 (5 bases). The CDR3 consists of 11 residues. Germline-derived CDR1 and CDR2 are MNHEY and SVGAGI. The V gene lost 6 bases and the J gene lost 5 bases, with 7 bases spanning the gap.

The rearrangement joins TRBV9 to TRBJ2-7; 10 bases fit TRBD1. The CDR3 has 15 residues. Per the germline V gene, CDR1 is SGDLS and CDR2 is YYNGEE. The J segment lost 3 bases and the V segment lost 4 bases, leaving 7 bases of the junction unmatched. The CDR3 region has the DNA TGTGCCAGCAGCACCGAGGGACAGGGGCTCTACGAGCAGTACTTC. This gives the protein CASSTEGQGLYEQYF.

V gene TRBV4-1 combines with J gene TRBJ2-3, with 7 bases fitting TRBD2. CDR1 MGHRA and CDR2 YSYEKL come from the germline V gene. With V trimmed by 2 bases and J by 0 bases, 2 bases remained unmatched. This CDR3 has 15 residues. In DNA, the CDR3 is TGCGCCAGCAGCCAACTAGCGGAGAGCACAGATACGCAGTATTTT. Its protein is CASSQLAESTDTQYF.

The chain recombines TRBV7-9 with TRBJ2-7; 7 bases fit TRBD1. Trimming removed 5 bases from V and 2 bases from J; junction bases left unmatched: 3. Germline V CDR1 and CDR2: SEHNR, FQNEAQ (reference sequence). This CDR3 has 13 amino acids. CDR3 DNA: TGTGCCAGCAGCCAACAGGGGCCCTACGAGCAGTACTTC. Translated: CASSQQGPYEQYF.

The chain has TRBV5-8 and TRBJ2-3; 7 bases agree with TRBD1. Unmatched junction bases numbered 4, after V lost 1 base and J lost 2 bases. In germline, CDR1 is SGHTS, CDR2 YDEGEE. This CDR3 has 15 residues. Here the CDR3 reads CASSLRGQPTDTQYF. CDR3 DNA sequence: TGTGCCAGCAGCTTGAGGGGGCAGCCCACAGATACGCAGTATTTT. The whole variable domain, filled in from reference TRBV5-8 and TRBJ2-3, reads EAGVTQSPTHLIKTRGQQATLRCSPISGHTSVYWYQQALGLGLQFLLWYDEGEERNRGNFPPRFSGRQFPNYSSELNVNALELEDSALYLCASSLRGQPTDTQYFGPGTRLTVL.

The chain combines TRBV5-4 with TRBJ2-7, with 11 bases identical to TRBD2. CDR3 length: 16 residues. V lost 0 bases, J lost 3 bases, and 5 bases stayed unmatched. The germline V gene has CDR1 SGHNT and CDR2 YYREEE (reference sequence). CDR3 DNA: TGTGCCAGCAGCTTGGCGTCCGGGACTAGCGGCTACGAGCAGTACTTC. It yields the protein CASSLASGTSGYEQYF.

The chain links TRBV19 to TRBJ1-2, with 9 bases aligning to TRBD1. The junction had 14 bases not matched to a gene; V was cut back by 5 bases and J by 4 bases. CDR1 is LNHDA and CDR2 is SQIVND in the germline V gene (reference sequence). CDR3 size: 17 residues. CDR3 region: CASSPRRDRDSGYGYTF. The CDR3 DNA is TGTGCCAGTAGTCCTCGGCGGGACAGGGACTCGGGCTATGGCTACACCTTC.

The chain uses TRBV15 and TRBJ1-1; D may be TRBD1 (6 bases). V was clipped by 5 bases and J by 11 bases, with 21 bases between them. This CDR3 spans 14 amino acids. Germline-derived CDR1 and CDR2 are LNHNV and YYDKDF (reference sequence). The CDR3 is CATSEPGGARGAFF. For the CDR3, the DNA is TGTGCCACCAGCGAACCGGGGGGGGCGCGGGGTGCTTTCTTT.

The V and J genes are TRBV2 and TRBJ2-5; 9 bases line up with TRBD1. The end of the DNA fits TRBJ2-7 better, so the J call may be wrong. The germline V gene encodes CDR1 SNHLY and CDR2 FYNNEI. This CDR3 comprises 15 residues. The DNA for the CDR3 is TGTGCCAGCAGCTCAGAACAGGGGGCCTCCTACGAGCAGTACTTC. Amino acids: CASSSEQGASYEQYF.

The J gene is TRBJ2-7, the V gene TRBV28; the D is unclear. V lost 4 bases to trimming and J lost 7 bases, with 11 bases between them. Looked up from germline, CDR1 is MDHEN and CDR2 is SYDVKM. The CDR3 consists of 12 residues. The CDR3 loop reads CASSSPGREQYF. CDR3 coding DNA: TGTGCCAGCAGTTCCCCCGGTCGGGAGCAGTACTTC.

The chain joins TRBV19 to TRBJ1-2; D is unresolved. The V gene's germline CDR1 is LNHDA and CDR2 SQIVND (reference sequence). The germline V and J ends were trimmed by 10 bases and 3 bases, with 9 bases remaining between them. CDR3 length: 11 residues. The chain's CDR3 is CATSVDYGYTF. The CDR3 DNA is TGTGCCACCTCAGTGGACTATGGCTACACCTTC.

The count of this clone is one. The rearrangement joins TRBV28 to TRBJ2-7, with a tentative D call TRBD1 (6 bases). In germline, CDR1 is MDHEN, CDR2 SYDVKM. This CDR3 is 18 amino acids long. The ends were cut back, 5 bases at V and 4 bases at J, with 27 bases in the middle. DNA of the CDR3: TGTGCCAGCAGTCCAATCAGGGGCAGGCTTTGGCTTCTTTACGAGCAGTACTTC. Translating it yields CASSPIRGRLWLLYEQYF.

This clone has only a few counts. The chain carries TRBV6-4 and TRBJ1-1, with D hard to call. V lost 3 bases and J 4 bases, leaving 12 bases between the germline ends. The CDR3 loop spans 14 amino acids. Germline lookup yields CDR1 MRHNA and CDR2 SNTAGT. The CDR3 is CASSEAPGTTEAFF. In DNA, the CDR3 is TGTGCCAGCAGTGAAGCACCAGGTACCACTGAAGCTTTCTTT.

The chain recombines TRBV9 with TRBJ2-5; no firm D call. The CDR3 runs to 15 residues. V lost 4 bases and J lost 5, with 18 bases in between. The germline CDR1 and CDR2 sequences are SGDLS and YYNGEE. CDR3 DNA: TGTGCCAGCAGCCCCGAAGGCACCCTAGGCGAGACCCAGTACTTC. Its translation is CASSPEGTLGETQYF.

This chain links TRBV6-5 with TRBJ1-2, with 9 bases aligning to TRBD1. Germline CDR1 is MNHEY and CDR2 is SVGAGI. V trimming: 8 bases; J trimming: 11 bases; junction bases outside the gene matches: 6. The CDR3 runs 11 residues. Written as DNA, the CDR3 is TGTGCCAGCCATACAGGGGGCAAATACACCTTC. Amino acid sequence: CASHTGGKYTF.